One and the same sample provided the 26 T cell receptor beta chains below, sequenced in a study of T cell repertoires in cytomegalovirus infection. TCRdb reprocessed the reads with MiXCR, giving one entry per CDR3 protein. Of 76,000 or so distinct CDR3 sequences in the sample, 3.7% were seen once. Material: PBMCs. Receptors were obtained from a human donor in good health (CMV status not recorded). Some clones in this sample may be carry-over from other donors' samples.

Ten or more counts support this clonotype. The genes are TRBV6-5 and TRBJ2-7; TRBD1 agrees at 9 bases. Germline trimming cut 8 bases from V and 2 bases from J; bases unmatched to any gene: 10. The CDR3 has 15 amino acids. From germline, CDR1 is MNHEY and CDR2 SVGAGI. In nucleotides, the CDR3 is TGTGCCAGCGGCCGACCGGGACAGGGCCCCTACGAGCAGTACTTC. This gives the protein CASGRPGQGPYEQYF.

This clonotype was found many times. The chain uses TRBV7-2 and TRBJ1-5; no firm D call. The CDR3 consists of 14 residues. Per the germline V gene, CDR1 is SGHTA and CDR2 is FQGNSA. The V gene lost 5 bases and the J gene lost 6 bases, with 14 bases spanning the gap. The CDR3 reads CASSARGSVQPQHF. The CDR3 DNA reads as TGTGCCAGCAGCGCCAGAGGTTCGGTTCAGCCCCAGCATTTT. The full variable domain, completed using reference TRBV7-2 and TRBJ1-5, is GAGVSQSPSNKVTEKGKDVELRCDPISGHTALYWYRQSLGQGLEFLIYFQGNSAPDKSGLPSDRFSAERTGGSVSTLTIQRTQQEDSAVYLCASSARGSVQPQHFGDGTRLSIL.

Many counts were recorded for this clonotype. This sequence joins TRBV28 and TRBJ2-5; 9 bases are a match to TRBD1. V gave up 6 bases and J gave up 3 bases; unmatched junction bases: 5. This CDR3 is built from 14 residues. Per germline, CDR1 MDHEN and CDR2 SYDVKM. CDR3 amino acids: CASRWTGAKETQYF. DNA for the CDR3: TGTGCCAGCAGGTGGACAGGGGCAAAAGAGACCCAGTACTTC.

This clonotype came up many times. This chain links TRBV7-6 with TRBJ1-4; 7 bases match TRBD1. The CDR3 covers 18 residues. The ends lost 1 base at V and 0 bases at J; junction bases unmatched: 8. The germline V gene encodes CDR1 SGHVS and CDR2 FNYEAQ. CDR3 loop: CASSLDSGQAATNEKLFF. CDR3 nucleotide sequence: TGTGCCAGCAGCTTAGACTCCGGACAGGCGGCAACTAATGAAAAACTGTTTTTT.

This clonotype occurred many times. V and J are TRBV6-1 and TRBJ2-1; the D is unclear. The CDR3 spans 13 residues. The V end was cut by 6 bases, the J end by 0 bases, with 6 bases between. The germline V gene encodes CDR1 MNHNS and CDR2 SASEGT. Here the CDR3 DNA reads TGTGCCAGCAGAAGGGTCTCCTACAATGAGCAGTTCTTC. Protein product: CASRRVSYNEQFF.

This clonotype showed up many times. The chain's CDR3 is CAAATGTSNADTQYF. The CDR3, as DNA: TGTGCCGCTGCAACCGGGACTAGCAACGCAGATACGCAGTATTTT. J is TRBJ2-3 and V is TRBV10-3; 9 bases match TRBD2. Looked up from germline, CDR1 is ENHRY and CDR2 is SYGVKD. J lost 4 bases, V lost 11 bases, and 13 bases had no gene match. The CDR3 loop spans 15 amino acids.

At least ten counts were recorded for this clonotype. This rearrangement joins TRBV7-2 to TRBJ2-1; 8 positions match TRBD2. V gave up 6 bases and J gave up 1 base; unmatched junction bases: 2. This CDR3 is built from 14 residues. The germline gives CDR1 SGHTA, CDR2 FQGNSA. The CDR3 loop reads CASRPGGSYNEQFF. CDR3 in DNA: TGTGCCAGCAGGCCGGGGGGGTCCTACAATGAGCAGTTCTTC.

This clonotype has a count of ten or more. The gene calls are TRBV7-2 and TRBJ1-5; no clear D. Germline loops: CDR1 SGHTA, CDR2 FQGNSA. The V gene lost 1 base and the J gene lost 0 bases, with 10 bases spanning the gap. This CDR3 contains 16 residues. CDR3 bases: TGTGCCAGCAGCTTAGTGGTAACCTATAGCAATCAGCCCCAGCATTTT. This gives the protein CASSLVVTYSNQPQHF.

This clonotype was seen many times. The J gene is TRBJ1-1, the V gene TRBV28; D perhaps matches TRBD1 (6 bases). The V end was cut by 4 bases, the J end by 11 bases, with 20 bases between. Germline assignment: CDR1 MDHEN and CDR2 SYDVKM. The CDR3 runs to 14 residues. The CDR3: CASSSTGTPSSAFF. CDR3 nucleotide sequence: TGTGCCAGCAGTTCGACCGGGACACCGTCATCGGCTTTCTTT.

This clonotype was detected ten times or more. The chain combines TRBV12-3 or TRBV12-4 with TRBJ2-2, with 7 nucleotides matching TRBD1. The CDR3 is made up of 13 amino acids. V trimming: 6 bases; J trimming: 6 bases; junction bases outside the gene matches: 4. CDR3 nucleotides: TGTGCCAGCAGCAGAACAGGGGCCGGGGAGCTGTTTTTT. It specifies CASSRTGAGELFF.

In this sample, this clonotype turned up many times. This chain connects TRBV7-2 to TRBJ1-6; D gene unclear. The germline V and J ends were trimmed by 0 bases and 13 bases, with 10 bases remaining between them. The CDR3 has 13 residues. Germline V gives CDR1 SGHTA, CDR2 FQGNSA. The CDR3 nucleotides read TGTGCCAGCAGCTTAGCGCGGGGAATGCCCCTCCACTTT. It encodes CASSLARGMPLHF.

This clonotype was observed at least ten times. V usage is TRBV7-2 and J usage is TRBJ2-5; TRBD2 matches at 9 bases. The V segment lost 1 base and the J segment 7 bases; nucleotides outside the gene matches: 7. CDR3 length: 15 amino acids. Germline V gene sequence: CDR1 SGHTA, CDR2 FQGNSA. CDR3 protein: CASSLVWRGGGTQYF. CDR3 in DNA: TGTGCCAGCAGCTTAGTATGGCGGGGGGGTGGGACCCAGTACTTC.

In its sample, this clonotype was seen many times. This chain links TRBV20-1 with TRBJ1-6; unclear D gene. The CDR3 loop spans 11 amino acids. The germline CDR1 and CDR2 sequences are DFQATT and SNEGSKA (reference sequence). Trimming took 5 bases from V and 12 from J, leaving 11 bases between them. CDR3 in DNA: TGCAGTGCTGAGCGGCCAGGACCCCTCCACTTT. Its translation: CSAERPGPLHF.

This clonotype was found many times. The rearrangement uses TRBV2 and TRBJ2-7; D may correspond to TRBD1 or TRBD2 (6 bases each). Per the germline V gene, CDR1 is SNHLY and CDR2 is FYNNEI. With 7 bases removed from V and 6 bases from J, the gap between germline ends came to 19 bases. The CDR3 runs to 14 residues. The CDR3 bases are TGTGCCAGCAATCAGGGGACTCCTTTTTCCGAGCAGTACTTC. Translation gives CASNQGTPFSEQYF.

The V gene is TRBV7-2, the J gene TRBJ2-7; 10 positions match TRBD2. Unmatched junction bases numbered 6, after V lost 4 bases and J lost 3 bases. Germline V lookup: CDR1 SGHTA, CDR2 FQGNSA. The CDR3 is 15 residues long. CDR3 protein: CASSYGLAVDYEQYF. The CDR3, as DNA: TGTGCCAGCAGCTATGGACTAGCGGTAGACTACGAGCAGTACTTC.

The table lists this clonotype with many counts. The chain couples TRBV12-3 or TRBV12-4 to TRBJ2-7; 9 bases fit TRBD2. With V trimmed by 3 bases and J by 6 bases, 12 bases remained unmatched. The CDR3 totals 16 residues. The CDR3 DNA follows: TGTGCCAGCAGTTTTTTCTTTGCGGGGGGGCGTGGCGAGCAGTACTTC. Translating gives CASSFFFAGGRGEQYF.

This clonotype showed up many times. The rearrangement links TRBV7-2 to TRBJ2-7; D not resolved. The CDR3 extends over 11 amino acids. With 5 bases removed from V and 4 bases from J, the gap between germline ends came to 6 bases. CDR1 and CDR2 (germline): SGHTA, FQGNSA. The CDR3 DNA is TGTGCCAGCAGCCCGAAATACGAGCAGTACTTC. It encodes CASSPKYEQYF.

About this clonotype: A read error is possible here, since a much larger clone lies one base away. The CDR3 region is CASSETGVCTEAFF. The CDR3 nucleotides read TGTGCCAGCAGTGAGACCGGGGTGTGCACTGAAGCTTTCTTT. The chain employs TRBV6-4 and TRBJ1-1; D not certain. The germline CDR1 and CDR2 sequences are MRHNA and SNTAGT. The CDR3 is made up of 14 amino acids. V lost 3 bases to trimming and J lost 4 bases, with 12 bases between them.

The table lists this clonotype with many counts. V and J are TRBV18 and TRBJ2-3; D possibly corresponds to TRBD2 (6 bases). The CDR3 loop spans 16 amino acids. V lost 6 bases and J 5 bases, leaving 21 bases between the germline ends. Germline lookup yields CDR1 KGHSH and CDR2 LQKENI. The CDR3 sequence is CASSSTSGASIDTQYF. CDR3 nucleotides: TGTGCCAGCTCGTCAACCTCGGGAGCTTCGATAGATACGCAGTATTTT.

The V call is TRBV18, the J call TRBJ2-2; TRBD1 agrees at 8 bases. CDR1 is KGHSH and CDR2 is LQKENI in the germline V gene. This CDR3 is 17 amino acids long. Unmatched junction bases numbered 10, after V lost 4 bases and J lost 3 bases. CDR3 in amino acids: CASSRTWTGSYTGELFF. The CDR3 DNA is TGTGCCAGCTCACGAACTTGGACAGGGAGCTACACCGGGGAGCTGTTTTTT.

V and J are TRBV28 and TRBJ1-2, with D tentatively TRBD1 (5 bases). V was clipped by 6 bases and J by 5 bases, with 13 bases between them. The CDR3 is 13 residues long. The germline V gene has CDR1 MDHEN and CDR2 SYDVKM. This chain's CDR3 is CASSPPGLYGYTF. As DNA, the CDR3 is TGTGCCAGCAGCCCCCCGGGGCTTTATGGCTACACCTTC.

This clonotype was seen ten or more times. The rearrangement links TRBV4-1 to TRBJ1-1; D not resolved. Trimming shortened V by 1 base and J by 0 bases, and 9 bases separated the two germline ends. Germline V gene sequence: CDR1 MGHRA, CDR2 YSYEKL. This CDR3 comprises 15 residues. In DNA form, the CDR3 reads TGCGCCAGCAGCCAAGTGGGAAAGTTGAACACTGAAGCTTTCTTT. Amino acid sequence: CASSQVGKLNTEAFF.

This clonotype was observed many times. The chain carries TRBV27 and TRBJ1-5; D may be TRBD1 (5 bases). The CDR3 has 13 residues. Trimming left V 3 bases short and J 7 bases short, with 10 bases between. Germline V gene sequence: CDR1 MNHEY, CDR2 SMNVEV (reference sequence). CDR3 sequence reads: CASSLGGWQPQHF. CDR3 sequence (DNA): TGTGCCAGCAGTTTGGGGGGATGGCAGCCCCAGCATTTT.

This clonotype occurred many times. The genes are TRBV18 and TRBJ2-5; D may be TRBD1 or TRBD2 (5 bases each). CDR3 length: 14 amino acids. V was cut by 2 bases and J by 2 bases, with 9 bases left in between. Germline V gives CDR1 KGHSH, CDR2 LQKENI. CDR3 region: CASSPGTGQETQYF. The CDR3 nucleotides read TGTGCCAGCTCACCAGGGACCGGTCAAGAGACCCAGTACTTC.

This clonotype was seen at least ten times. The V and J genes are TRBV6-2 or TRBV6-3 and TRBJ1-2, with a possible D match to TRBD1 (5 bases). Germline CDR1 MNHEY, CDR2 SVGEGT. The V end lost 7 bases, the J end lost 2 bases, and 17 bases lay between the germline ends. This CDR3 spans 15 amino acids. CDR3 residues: CASTYRDGKNYGYTF. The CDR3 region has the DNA TGTGCCAGCACCTACCGGGACGGGAAAAACTATGGCTACACCTTC.

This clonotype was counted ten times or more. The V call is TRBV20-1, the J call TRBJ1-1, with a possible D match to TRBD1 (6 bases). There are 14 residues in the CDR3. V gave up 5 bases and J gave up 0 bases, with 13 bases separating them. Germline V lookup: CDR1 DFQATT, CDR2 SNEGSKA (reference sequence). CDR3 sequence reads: CSAESGAMNTEAFF. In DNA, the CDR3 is TGCAGTGCTGAGTCAGGGGCTATGAACACTGAAGCTTTCTTT.